The clone carrying this T cell receptor (beta chain) appeared a few times. MiXCR was run by TCRdb on the PCR reads, yielding one entry per CDR3 protein. The sample includes 13,000 to 15,000 distinct CDR3 sequences, roughly 47% seen only once; the top ten take around 42%. CDR3 size: 13 residues. Per germline, CDR1 LGHNA and CDR2 YNFKEQ. The sample originates from a study of tumor-infiltrating lymphocytes in oesophageal squamous cell carcinoma. This chain connects TRBV4-2 to TRBJ2-3; 7 bases match TRBD2. The end of the DNA fits TRBJ2-1 better, so the J call may be wrong. The sequencing input was blood. This clonotype was obtained from a male donor with esophageal squamous cell carcinoma. Here the CDR3 reads CASSASGTDTQFF. The CDR3 DNA is TGTGCCAGCAGCGCTAGCGGCACAGATACGCAGTTCTTC.